This T cell receptor beta chain was retrieved from a study of blood T cell repertoires in COVID-19. Assay: immunoSEQ multiplex PCR; the TCRdb copy retains only in-frame clones and omits some. The sample includes about 350,000 clones, approximately 89% seen only once; the top ten take over 3.5%. The germline CDR1 and CDR2 sequences are MNHEY and SVGAGI. This CDR3 comprises 14 residues. V shed 6 bases and J 4 bases; nucleotides not matched to a gene: 6. Sequenced input: peripheral blood. The chain employs TRBV6-5 and TRBJ2-1; the match to TRBD1 covers 7 bases. This receptor was obtained from a woman aged 55-75 years with COVID-19, enrolled during active disease. The CDR3 coding sequence is TGTGCCAGCAGCTCGACAGGGCCATACAATGAGCAGTTCTTC. Translated, it gives CASSSTGPYNEQFF.